The 10 T cell receptor beta chains in this list originate from one sample, sequenced in a study of T cell responses to AZD1222 COVID-19 vaccine. Some clones are missing from TCRdb's copy, which holds only in-frame ones; the method was immunoSEQ multiplex PCR. The data hold 150,000 to 200,000 clones, with 85% to 95% observed a single time. The sequences come from peripheral blood, collected on day 0 of AZD1222 vaccination. These TCRs come from an adult in good health.

V and J are TRBV7-2 and TRBJ1-3, with TRBD1 matching over 7 bases. Germline CDR1 reads SGHTA; CDR2 reads FQGNSA. The J segment lost 0 bases and the V segment lost 5 bases, leaving 4 bases of the junction unmatched. The CDR3 length is 15 residues. CDR3 sequence (DNA): TGTGCCAGCAGCCCAACAGGGGTCTCTGGAAACACCATATATTTT. The encoded protein is CASSPTGVSGNTIYF.

The CDR3, as DNA: TGTGCCAGCAGTAAGGGGGCCTACGCTGAAGCTTTCTTT. Amino acids: CASSKGAYAEAFF. The chain links TRBV6-5 to TRBJ1-1; 7 bases match TRBD1. The CDR3 has 13 residues. Germline loops: CDR1 MNHEY, CDR2 SVGAGI. With V trimmed by 5 bases and J by 6 bases, 6 bases remained unmatched.

The rearrangement links TRBV29-1 to TRBJ2-1, with 9 bases aligning to TRBD1. CDR3 size: 13 residues. V lost 8 bases and J lost 6; bases outside the gene matches: 8. Germline V CDR1 and CDR2: SQVTM, ANQGSEA. This CDR3 reads CSLWTGEGNEQFF. CDR3 nucleotide sequence: TGCAGCCTCTGGACAGGGGAAGGCAATGAGCAGTTCTTC.

The chain joins TRBV4-1 to TRBJ2-1, with TRBD2 matching over 9 bases. The CDR3 sequence is 19 residues long. Germline CDR1 is MGHRA and CDR2 is YSYEKL. J was trimmed by 0 bases and V by 0 bases; bases with no gene match: 9. CDR3 sequence (DNA): TGCGCCAGCAGCCAAGATCTAATGAGCGGGGGGAGCTCCTACAATGAGCAGTTCTTC. It is translated as CASSQDLMSGGSSYNEQFF.

V is TRBV27 and J is TRBJ1-2; D unresolved. Germline CDR1 is MNHEY and CDR2 is SMNVEV (reference sequence). The V end lost 11 bases, the J end lost 4 bases, and 17 bases lay between the germline ends. The CDR3 covers 13 residues. DNA for the CDR3: TGTGCCGCCGGTGGAGGTTTAAGCTATGGCTACACCTTC. As protein: CAAGGGLSYGYTF.

This clone was counted at least ten times. The chain uses TRBV7-8 and TRBJ2-1; 7 bases agree with TRBD2. This CDR3 has 18 amino acids. The J segment lost 0 bases and the V segment lost 4 bases, leaving 12 bases of the junction unmatched. CDR1 is SGHVS and CDR2 is FQNEAQ in the germline V gene. CDR3 in amino acids: CASSSQTSGGSSYNEQFF. The DNA for the CDR3 is TGTGCCAGCAGCTCCCAAACATCCGGGGGGAGCTCCTACAATGAGCAGTTCTTC.

The chain links TRBV6-6 to TRBJ1-2, with a weak D call TRBD1 (6 bases). The V gene lost 7 bases and the J gene lost 4 bases, with 16 bases spanning the gap. In germline, CDR1 is MNHNY, CDR2 SVGAGI (reference sequence). The CDR3 has 14 residues. The CDR3 nucleotides read TGTGCCAGCACTGCTGGTACAGGGACCTATGGCTACACCTTC. It codes for CASTAGTGTYGYTF.

This chain's CDR3 is CASSPRGLAGQETQYF. The CDR3 bases are TGCGCCAGCAGCCCGAGGGGGCTAGCGGGACAAGAGACCCAGTACTTC. The chain combines TRBV5-1 with TRBJ2-5, with 9 positions matching TRBD2. The V and J ends lost 4 bases and 2 bases, in that order; junction bases with no gene match: 9. The germline V gene has CDR1 SGHRS and CDR2 YFSETQ. This CDR3 spans 16 amino acids.

The rearrangement uses TRBV3-1 (or the pseudogene TRBV3-2) and TRBJ2-5; D unresolved. The germline gives CDR1 LGHDT, CDR2 YNNKEL (reference sequence). The CDR3 has 12 amino acids. Trimming removed 5 bases from V and 9 bases from J, with 13 bases in between. CDR3 protein: CASSTPRRAQYF. As DNA, the CDR3 is TGTGCCAGCAGCACCCCCCGTCGGGCCCAGTACTTC.

The chain uses TRBV11-2 and TRBJ1-6, with 10 positions matching TRBD1. Germline CDR1 reads SGHAT; CDR2 reads FQNNGV. V was pared by 5 bases and J by 9 bases, with 7 bases of the junction left unmatched. The CDR3 is 15 residues long. In DNA, the CDR3 is TGTGCCAGCAGCCCGGGGACAGGGGCCACTTCACCCCTCCACTTT. This codes for CASSPGTGATSPLHF.